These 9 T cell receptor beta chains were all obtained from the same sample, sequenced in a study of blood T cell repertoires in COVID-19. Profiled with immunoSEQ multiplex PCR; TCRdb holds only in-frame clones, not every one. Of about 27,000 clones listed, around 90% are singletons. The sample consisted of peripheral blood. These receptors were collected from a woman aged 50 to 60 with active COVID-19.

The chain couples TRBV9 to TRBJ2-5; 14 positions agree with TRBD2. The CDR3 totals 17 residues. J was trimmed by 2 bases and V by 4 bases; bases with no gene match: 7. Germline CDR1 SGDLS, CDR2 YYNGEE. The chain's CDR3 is CASSPGTSGGRQETQYF. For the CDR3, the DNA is TGTGCCAGCAGCCCGGGGACTAGCGGGGGCAGACAAGAGACCCAGTACTTC.

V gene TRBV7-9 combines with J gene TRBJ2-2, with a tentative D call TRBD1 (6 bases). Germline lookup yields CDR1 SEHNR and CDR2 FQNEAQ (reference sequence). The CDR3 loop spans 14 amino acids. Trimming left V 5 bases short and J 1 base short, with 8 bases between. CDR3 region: CASSTGQNTGELFF. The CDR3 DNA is TGTGCCAGCAGCACGGGACAGAACACCGGGGAGCTGTTTTTT. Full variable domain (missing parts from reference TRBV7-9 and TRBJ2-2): DTGVSQNPRHKITKRGQNVTFRCDPISEHNRLYWYRQTLGQGPEFLTYFQNEAQLEKSRLLSDRFSAERPKGSFSTLEIQRTEQGDSAMYLCASSTGQNTGELFFGEGSRLTVL.

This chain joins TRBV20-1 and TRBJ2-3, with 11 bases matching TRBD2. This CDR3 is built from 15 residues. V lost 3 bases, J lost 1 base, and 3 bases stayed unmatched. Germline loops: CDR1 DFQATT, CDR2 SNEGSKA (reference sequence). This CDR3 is CSASRSGRGTDTQYF. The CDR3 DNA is TGCAGTGCTAGTCGTAGCGGGAGGGGCACAGATACGCAGTATTTT.

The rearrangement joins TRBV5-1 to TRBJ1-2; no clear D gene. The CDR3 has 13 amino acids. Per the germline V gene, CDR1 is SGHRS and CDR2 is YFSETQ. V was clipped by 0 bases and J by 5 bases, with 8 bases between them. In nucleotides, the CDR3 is TGCGCCAGCAGCTTGGAACGGGGATATGGCTACACCTTC. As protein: CASSLERGYGYTF.

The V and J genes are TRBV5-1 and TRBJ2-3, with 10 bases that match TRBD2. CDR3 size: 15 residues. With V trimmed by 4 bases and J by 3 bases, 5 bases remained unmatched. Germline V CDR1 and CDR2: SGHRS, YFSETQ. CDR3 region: CASSRLTSGTDTQYF. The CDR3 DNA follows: TGCGCCAGCAGCCGCCTGACTAGCGGGACAGATACGCAGTATTTT.

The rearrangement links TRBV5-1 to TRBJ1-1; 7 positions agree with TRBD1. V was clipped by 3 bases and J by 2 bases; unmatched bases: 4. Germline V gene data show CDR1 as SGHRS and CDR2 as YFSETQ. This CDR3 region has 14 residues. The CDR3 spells CASSSGQSNTEAFF. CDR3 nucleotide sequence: TGCGCCAGCAGCTCGGGACAGAGTAACACTGAAGCTTTCTTT.

CDR3 residues: CASSLSGRGIYNEQFF. Here the CDR3 DNA reads TGTGCCAGCAGCTTATCTGGTCGCGGAATCTACAATGAGCAGTTCTTC. This chain uses TRBV7-3 with TRBJ2-1, with D uncertain. This CDR3 region has 16 residues. Germline V gene data show CDR1 as SGHTA and CDR2 as FQGTGA. V was clipped by 2 bases and J by 3 bases, with 14 bases between them.

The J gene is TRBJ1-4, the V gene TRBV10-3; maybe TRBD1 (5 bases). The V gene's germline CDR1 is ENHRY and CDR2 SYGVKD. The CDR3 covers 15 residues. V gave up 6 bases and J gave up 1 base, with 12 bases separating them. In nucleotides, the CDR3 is TGTGCCATCAGGGACACACCGGGAACTAATGAAAAACTGTTTTTT. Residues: CAIRDTPGTNEKLFF.

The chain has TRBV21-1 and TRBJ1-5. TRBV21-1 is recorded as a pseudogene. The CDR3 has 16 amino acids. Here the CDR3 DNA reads TGTGCCAGCAGCAAAGGAGGGCCAGAGTCTAATCAGCCCCAGCATTTT. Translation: CASSKGGPESNQPQHF.